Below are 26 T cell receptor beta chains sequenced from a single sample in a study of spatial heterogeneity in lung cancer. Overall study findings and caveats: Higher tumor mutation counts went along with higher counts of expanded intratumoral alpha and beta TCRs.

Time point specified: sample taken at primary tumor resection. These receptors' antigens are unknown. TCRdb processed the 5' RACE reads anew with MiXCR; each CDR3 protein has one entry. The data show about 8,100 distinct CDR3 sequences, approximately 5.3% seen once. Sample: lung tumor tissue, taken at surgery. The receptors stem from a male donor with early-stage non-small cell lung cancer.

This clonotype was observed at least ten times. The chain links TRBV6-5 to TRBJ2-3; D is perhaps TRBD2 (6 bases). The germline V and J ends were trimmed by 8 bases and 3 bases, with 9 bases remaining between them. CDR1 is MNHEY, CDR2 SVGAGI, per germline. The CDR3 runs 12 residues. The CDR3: CASRGSTDTQYF. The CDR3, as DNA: TGTGCCAGCCGGGGGTCTACAGATACGCAGTATTTT.

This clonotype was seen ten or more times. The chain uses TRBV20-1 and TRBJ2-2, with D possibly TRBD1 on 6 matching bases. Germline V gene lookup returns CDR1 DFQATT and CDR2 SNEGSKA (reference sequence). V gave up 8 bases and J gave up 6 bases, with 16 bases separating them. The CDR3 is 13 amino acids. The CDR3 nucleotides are TGCAGTTCCCAGGGGCGGTCTGCCGGGGAGCTGTTTTTT. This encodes CSSQGRSAGELFF.

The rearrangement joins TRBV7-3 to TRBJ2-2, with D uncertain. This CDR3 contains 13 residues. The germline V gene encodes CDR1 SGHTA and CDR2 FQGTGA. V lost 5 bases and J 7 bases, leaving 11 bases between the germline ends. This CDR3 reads CASSLTDGGELFF. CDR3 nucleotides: TGTGCCAGCAGCCTTACGGACGGCGGGGAGCTGTTTTTT. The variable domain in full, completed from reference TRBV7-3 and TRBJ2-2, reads GAGVSQTPSNKVTEKGKYVELRCDPISGHTALYWYRQSLGQGPEFLIYFQGTGAADDSGLPNDRFFAVRPEGSVSTLKIQRTERGDSAVYLCASSLTDGGELFFGEGSRLTVL.

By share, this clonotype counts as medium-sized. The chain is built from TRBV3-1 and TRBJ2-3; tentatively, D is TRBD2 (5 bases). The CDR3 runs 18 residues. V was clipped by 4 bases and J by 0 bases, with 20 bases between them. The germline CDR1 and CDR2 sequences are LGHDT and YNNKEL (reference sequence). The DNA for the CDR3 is TGTGCCAGCAGCCGGAAGAGGAATGACTATCCTAGCACAGATACGCAGTATTTT. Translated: CASSRKRNDYPSTDTQYF.

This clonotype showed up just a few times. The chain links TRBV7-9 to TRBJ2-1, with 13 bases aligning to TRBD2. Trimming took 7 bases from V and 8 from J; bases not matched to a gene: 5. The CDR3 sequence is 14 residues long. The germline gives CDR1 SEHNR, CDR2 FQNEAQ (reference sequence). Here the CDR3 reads CASTLAGGLDEQFF. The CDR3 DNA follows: TGTGCCAGCACACTAGCGGGAGGGTTAGATGAGCAGTTCTTC.

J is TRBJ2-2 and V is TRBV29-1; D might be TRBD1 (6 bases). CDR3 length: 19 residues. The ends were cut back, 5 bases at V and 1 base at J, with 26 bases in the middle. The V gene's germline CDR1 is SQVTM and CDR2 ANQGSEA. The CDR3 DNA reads TGCAGCGTTAGTCATGATTTGGGCCTCCAGGGGCGGAACACCGGGGAGCTGTTTTTT. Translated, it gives CSVSHDLGLQGRNTGELFF.

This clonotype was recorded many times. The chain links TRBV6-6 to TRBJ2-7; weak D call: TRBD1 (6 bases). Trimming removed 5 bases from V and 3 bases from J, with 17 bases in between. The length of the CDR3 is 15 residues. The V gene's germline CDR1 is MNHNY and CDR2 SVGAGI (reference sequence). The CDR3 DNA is TGTGCCAGCAGTGCCTTTTCAGGGGCCCTCTACGAGCAGTACTTC. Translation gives CASSAFSGALYEQYF.

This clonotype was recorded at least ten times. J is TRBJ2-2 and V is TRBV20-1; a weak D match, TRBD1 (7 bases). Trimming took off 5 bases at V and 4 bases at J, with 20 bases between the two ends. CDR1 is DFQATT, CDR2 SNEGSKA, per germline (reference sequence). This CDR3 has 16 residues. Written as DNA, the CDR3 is TGCAGTGCTCCTTATAGCAGGGGGGTGGCCACCGGGGAGCTGTTTTTT. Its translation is CSAPYSRGVATGELFF.

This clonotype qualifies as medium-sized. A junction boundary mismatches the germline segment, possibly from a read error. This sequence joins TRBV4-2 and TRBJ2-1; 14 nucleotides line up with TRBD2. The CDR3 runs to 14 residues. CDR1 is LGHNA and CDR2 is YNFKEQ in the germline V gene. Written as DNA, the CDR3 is TGTGCCAGCAGCCAAGAGACTAGCGGGAGGGCCTCAATCTTC. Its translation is CASSQETSGRASIF.

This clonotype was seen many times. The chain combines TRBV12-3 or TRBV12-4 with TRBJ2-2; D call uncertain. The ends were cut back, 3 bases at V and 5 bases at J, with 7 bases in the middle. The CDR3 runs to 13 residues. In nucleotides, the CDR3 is TGTGCCAGCAGTTTGAGTCTTACCGGGGAGCTGTTTTTT. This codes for CASSLSLTGELFF.

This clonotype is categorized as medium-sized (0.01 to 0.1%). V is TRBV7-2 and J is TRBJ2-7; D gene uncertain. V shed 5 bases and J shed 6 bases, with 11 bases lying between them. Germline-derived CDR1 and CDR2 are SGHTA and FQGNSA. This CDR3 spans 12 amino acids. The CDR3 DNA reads TGTGCCAGCAGCCCGTCTGCGATCGAGCAGTACTTC. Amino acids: CASSPSAIEQYF.

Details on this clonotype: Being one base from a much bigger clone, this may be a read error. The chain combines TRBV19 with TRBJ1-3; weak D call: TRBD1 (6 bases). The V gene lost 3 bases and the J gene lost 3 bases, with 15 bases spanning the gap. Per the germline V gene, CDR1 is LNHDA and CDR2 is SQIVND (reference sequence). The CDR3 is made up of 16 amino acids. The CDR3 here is CASSMRQEIFGNTIYF. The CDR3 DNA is TGTGCCAGTAGTATGCGACAGGAGATCTTTGGAAACACCATATATTTT.

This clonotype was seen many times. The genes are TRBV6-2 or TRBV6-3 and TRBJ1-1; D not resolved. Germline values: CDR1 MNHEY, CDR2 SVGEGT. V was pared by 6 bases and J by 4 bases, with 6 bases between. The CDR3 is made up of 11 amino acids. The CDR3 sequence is CASRRFTEAFF. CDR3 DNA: TGTGCCAGCAGGCGCTTCACTGAAGCTTTCTTT.

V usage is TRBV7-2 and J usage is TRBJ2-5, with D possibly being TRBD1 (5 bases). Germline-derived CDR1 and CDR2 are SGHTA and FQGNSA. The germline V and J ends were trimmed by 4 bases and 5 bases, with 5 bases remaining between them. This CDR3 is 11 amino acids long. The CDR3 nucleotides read TGTGCCAGCAGCTCAGGGGAGACCCAGTACTTC. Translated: CASSSGETQYF.

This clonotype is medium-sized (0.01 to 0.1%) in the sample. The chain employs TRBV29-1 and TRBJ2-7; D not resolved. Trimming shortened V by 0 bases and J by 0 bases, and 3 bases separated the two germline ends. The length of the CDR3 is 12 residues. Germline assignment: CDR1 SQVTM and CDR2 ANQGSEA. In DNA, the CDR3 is TGCAGCGTTGAAGAGGACTCCTACGAGCAGTACTTC. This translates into CSVEEDSYEQYF.

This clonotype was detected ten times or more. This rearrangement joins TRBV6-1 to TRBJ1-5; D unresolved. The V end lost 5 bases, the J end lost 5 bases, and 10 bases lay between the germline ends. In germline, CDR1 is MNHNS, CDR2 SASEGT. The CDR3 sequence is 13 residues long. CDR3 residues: CASSSQKDQPQHF. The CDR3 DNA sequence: TGTGCCAGCAGTTCTCAAAAGGATCAGCCCCAGCATTTT.

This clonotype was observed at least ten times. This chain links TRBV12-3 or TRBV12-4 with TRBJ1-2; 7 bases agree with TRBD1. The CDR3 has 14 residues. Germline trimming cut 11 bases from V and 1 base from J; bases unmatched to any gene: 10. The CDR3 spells CAVGRDRNNYGYTF. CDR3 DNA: TGTGCCGTCGGCCGGGACAGAAATAACTATGGCTACACCTTC.

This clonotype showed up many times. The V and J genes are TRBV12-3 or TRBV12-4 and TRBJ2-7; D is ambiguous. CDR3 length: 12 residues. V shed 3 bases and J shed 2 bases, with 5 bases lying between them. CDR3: CASSFYTYEQYF. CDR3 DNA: TGTGCCAGCAGTTTCTATACCTACGAGCAGTACTTC.

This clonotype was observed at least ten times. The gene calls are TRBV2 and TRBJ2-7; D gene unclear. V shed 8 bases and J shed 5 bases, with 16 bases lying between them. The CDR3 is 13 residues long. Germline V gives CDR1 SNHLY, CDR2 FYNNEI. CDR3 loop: CASGTAEFDEQYF. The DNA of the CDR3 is TGTGCCAGCGGTACTGCCGAATTCGACGAGCAGTACTTC.

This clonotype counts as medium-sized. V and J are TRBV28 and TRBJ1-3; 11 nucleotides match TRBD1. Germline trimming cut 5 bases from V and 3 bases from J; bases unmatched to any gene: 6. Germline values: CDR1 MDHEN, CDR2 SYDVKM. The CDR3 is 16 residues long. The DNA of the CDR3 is TGTGCCAGCAGTGACGGGACAGGGGGTTTTGGAAACACCATATATTTT. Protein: CASSDGTGGFGNTIYF.

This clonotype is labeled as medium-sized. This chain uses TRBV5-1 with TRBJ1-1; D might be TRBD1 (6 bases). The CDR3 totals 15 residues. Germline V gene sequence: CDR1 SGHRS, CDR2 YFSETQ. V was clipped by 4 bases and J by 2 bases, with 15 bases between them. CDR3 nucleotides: TGCGCCAGCAGCACCTTTACAGGGATTAACACTGAAGCTTTCTTT. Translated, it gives CASSTFTGINTEAFF.

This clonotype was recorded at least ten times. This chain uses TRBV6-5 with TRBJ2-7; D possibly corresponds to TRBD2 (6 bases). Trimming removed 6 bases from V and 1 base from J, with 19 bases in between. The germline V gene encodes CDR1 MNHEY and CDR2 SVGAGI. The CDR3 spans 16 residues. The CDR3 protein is CASSTAGDFSSYEQYF. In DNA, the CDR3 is TGTGCCAGCAGCACCGCCGGGGACTTTTCATCCTACGAGCAGTACTTC.

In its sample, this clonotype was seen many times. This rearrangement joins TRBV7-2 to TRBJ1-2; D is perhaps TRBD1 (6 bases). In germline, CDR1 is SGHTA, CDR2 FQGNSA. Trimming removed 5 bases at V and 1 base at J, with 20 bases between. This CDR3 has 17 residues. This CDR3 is CASSAAGRGRVNYGYTF. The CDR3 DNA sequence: TGTGCCAGCAGCGCTGCCGGCAGGGGAAGGGTTAACTATGGCTACACCTTC.

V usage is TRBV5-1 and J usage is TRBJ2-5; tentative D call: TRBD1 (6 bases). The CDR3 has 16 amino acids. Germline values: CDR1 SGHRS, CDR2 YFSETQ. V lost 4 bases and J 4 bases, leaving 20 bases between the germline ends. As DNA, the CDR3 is TGCGCCAGCAGCCCTTGGGACGGGCAGGGGAGAGAGACCCAGTACTTC. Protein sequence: CASSPWDGQGRETQYF.

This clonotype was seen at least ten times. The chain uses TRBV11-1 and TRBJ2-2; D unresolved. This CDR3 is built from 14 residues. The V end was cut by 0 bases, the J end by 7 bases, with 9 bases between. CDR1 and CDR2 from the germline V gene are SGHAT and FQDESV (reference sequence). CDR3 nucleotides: TGTGCCAGCAGCTTAGCTCGCCAAGGCGGGGAGCTGTTTTTT. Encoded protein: CASSLARQGGELFF.

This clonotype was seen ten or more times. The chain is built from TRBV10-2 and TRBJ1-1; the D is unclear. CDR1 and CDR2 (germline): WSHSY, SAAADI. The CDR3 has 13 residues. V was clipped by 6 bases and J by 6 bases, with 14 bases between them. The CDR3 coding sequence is TGCGCCAGCAGGCTCGATCCCTTCTCTGAAGCTTTCTTT. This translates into CASRLDPFSEAFF.